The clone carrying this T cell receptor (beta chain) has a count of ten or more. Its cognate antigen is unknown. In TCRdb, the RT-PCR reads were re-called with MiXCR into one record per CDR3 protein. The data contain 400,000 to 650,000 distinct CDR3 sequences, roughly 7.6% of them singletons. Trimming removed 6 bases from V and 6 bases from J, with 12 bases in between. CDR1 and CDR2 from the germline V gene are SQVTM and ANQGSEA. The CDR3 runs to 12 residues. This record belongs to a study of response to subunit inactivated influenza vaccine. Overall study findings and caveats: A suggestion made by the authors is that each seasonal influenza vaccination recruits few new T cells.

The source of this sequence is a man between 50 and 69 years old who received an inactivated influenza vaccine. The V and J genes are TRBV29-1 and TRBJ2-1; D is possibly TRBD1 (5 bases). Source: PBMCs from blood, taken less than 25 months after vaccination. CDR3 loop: CSVLIRVNEQFF. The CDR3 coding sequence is TGCAGCGTACTTATCAGGGTCAATGAGCAGTTCTTC.